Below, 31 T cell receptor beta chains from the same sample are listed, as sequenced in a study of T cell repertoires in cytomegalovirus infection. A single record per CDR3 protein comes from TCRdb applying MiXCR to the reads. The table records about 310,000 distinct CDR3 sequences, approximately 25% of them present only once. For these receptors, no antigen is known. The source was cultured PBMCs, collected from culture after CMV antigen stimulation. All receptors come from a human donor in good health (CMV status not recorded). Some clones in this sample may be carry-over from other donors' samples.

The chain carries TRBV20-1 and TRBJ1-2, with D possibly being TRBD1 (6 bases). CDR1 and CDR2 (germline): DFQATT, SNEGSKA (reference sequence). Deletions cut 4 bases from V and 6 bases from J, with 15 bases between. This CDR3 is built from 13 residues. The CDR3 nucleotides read TGCAGTGCTATGTGGGACAAAGTAGATGGCTACACCTTC. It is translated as CSAMWDKVDGYTF.

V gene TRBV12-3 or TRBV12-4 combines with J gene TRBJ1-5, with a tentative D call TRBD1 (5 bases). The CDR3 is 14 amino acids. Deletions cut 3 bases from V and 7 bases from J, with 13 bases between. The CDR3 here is CASSFWGKGQPQHF. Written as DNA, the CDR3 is TGTGCCAGCAGTTTTTGGGGCAAGGGACAGCCCCAGCATTTT.

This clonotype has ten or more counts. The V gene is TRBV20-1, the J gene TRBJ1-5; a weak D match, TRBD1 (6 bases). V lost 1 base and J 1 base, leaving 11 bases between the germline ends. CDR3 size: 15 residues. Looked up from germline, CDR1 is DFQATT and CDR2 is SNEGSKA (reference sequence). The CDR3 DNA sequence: TGCAGTGCTAGAGGTAGGACAGTGAGCAATCAGCCCCAGCATTTT. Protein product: CSARGRTVSNQPQHF.

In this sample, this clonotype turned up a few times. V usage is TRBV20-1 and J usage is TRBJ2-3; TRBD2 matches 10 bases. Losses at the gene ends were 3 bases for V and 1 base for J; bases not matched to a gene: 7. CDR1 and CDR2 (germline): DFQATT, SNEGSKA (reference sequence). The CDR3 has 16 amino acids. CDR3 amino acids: CSASPPGLAGTDTQYF. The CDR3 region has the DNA TGCAGTGCTAGTCCCCCCGGACTAGCGGGCACAGATACGCAGTATTTT.

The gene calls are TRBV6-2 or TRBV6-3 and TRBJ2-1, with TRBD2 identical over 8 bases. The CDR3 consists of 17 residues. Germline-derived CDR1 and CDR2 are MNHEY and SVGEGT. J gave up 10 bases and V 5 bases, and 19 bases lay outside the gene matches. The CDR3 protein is CASSKLESGSPPDEQFF. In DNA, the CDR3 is TGTGCCAGCAGTAAATTGGAAAGCGGGAGCCCCCCCGACGAGCAGTTCTTC.

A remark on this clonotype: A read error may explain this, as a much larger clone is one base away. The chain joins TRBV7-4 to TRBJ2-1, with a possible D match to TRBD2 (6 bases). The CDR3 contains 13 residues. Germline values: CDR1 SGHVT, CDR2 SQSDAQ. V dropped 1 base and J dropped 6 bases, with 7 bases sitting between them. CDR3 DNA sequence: TGTGCCAGCAGCTTAGGGAGGGCCAATGAGCAGTTCTTC. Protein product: CASSLGRANEQFF.

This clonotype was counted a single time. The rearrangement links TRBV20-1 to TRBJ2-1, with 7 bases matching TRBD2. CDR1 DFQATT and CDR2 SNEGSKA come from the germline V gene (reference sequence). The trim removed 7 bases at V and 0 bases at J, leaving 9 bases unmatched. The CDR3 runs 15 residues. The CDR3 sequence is CSGSLRESSYNEQFF. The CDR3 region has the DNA TGCAGTGGTTCTCTGCGGGAGAGCTCCTACAATGAGCAGTTCTTC.

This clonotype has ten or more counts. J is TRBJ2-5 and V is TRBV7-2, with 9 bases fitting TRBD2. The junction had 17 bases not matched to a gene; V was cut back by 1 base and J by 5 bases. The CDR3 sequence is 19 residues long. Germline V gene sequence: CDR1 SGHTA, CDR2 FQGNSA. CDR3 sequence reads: CASSLGWGREGRRRETQYF. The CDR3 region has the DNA TGTGCCAGCAGCTTAGGTTGGGGGCGGGAGGGCCGCCGCCGGGAGACCCAGTACTTC. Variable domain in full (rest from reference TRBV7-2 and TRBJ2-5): GAGVSQSPSNKVTEKGKDVELRCDPISGHTALYWYRQSLGQGLEFLIYFQGNSAPDKSGLPSDRFSAERTGGSVSTLTIQRTQQEDSAVYLCASSLGWGREGRRRETQYFGPGTRLLVL.

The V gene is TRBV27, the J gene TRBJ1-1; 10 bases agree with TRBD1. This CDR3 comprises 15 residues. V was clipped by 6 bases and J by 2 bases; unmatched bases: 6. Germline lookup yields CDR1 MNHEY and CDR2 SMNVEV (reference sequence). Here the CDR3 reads CASRRGQGFNTEAFF. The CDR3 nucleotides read TGTGCCAGCAGGCGGGGACAGGGGTTTAACACTGAAGCTTTCTTT.

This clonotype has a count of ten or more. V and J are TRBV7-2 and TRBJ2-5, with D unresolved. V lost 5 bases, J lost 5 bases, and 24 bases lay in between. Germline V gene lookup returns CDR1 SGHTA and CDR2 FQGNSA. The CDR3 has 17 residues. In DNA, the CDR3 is TGTGCCAGCAGCCCTGCTCGATGGACGGACCCAGATGAGACCCAGTACTTC. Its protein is CASSPARWTDPDETQYF.

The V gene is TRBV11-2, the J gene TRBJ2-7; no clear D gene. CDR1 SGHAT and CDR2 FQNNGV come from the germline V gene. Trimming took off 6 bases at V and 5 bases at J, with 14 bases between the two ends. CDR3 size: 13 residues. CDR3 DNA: TGTGCCAGCAGAGATTCCCAAACCCACGAGCAGTACGTC. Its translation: CASRDSQTHEQYV.

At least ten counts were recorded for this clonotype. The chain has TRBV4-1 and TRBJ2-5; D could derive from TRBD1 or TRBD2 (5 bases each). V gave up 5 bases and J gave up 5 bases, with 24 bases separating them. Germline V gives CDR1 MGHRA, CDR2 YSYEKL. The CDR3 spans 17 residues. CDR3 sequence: CASSYSPGPQTQETQYF. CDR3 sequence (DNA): TGCGCCAGCAGCTATTCCCCGGGACCTCAGACGCAGGAGACCCAGTACTTC.

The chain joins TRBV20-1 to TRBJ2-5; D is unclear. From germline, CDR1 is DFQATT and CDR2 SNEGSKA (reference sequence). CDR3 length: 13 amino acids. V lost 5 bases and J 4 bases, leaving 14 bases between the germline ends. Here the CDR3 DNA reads TGCAGTGCTGCCCTATTCGGTGGAGAGACCCAGTACTTC. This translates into CSAALFGGETQYF.

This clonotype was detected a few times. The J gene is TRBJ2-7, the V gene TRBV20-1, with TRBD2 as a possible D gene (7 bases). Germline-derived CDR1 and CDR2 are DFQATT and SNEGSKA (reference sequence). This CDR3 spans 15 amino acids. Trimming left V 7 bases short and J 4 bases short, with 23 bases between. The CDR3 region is CSVQPPVGRGYEQYF. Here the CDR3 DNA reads TGCAGTGTCCAGCCCCCAGTGGGGAGGGGGTACGAGCAGTACTTC.

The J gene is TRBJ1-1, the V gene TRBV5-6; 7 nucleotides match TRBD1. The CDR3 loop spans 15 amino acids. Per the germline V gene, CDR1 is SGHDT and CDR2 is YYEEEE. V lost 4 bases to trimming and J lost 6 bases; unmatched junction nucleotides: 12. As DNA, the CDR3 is TGTGCCAGCAGCAAATCGACAGGGTGGTTCGCTGAAGCTTTCTTT. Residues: CASSKSTGWFAEAFF.

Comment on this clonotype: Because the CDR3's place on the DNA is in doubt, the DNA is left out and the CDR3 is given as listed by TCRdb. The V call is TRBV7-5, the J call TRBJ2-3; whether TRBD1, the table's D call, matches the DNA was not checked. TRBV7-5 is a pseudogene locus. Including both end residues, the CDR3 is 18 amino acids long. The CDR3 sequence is CISVPEARRQGRVDTQYF.

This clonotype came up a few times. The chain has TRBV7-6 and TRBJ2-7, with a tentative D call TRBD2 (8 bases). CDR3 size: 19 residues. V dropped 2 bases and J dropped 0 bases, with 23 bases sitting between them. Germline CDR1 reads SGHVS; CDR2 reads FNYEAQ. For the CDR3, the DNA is TGTGCCAGCAGCTTATACGCGGGAGGCCTGAGGGGGCTCTCCTACGAGCAGTACTTC. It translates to CASSLYAGGLRGLSYEQYF.

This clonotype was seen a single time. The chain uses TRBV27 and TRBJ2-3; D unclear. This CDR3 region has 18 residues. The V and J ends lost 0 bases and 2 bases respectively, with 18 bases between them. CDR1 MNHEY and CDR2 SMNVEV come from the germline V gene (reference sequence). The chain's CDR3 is CASSLSPLDLPYTDTQYF. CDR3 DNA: TGTGCCAGCAGTTTATCTCCCCTGGACCTTCCGTACACAGATACGCAGTATTTT.

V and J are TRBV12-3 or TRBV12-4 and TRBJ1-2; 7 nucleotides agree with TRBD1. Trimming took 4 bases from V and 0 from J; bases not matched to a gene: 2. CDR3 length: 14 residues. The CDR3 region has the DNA TGTGCCAGCAGTTACGGACAGGCTAACTATGGCTACACCTTC. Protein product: CASSYGQANYGYTF.

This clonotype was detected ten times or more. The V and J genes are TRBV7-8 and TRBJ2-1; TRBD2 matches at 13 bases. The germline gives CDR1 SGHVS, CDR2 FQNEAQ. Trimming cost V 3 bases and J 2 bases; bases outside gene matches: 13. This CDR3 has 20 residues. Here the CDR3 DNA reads TGTGCCAGCAGCTTCCCGACTAGCGGGAGGACCCAAGGTGCCTACAATGAGCAGTTCTTC. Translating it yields CASSFPTSGRTQGAYNEQFF.

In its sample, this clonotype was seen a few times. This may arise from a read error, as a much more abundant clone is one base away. This CDR3 is CASSQGQGGQPQQF. The CDR3, as DNA: TGTGCCAGCAGCCAGGGACAGGGTGGCCAGCCCCAGCAATTT. The chain joins TRBV7-2 to TRBJ1-5; 9 nucleotides align to TRBD1. Germline CDR1 is SGHTA and CDR2 is FQGNSA. The CDR3 runs to 14 residues.

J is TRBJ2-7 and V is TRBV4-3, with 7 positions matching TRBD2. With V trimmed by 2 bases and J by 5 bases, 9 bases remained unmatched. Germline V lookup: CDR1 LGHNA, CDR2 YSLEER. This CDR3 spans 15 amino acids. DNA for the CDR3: TGCGCCAGCAGCCAAATCCCGGGGCTAGCGGACGAGCAGTACGTC. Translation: CASSQIPGLADEQYV.

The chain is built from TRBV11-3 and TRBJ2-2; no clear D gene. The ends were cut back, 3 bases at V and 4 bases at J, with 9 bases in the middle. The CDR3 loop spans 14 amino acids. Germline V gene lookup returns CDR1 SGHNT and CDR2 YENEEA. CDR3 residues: CASSLGLATGELFF. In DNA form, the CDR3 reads TGTGCCAGCAGCTTGGGTCTTGCCACCGGGGAGCTGTTTTTT.

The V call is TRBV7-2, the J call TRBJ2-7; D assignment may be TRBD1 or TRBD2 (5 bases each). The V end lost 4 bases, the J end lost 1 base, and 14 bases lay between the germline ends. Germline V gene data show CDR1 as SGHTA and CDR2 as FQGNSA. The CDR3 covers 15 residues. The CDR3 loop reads CASSYYRDRSYEQYF. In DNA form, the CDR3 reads TGTGCCAGCAGCTACTACCGGGACCGATCCTACGAGCAGTACTTC. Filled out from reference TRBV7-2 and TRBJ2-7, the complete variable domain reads GAGVSQSPSNKVTEKGKDVELRCDPISGHTALYWYRQSLGQGLEFLIYFQGNSAPDKSGLPSDRFSAERTGGSVSTLTIQRTQQEDSAVYLCASSYYRDRSYEQYFGPGTRLTVT.

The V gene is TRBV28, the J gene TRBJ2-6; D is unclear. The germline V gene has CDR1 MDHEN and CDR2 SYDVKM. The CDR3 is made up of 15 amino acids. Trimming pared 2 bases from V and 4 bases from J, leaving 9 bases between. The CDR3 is CASSLPRRGANVLTF. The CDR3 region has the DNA TGTGCCAGCAGTTTACCTAGGCGAGGGGCCAACGTCCTGACTTTC.

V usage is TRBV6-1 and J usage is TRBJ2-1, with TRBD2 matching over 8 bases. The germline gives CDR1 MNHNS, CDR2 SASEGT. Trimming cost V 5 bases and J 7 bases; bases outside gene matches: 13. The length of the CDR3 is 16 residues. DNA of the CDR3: TGTGCCAGCAGTTACCTTTCAGCGGGAGCCACTAATGAGCAGTTCTTC. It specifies CASSYLSAGATNEQFF.

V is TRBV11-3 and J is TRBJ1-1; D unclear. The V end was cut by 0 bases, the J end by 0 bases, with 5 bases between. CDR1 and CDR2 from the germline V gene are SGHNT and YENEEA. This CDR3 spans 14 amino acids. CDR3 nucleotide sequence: TGTGCCAGCAGCTTAGAGACCTTGAACACTGAAGCTTTCTTT. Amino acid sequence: CASSLETLNTEAFF.

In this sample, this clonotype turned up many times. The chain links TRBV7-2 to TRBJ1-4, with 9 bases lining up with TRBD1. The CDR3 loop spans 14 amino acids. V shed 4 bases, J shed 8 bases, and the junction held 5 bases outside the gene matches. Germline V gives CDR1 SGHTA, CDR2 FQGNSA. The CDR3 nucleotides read TGTGCCAGCAGCTCACAGGGGGCGGGGGAAAAACTGTTTTTT. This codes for CASSSQGAGEKLFF.

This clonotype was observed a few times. CDR3 amino acids: CASSQFGTSGDLETQYF. CDR3 coding DNA: TGTGCCAGCAGCCAATTCGGGACTAGCGGGGACTTGGAGACCCAGTACTTC. J is TRBJ2-5 and V is TRBV7-2; 13 nucleotides agree with TRBD2. Per germline, CDR1 SGHTA and CDR2 FQGNSA. There are 17 residues in the CDR3. V lost 5 bases, J lost 5 bases, and 11 bases stayed unmatched. Together with reference TRBV7-2 and TRBJ2-5, the CDR3 gives the full variable domain: GAGVSQSPSNKVTEKGKDVELRCDPISGHTALYWYRQSLGQGLEFLIYFQGNSAPDKSGLPSDRFSAERTGGSVSTLTIQRTQQEDSAVYLCASSQFGTSGDLETQYFGPGTRLLVL.

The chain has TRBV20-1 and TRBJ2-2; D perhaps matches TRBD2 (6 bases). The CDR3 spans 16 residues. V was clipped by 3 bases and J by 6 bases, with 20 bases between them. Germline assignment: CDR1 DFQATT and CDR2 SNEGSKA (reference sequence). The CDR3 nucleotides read TGCAGTGCTAGCTTGGAGGGACGCTCCGCCTCCGGGGAGCTGTTTTTT. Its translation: CSASLEGRSASGELFF.

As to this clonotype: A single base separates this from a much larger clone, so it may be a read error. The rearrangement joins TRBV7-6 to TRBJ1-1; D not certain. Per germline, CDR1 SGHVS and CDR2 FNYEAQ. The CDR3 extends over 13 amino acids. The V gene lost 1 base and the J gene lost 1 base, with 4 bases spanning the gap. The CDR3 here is CASSLDQNTEAFF. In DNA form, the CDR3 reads TGTGCCAGCAGCTTAGATCAGAACACTGAAGCTTTCTTT.